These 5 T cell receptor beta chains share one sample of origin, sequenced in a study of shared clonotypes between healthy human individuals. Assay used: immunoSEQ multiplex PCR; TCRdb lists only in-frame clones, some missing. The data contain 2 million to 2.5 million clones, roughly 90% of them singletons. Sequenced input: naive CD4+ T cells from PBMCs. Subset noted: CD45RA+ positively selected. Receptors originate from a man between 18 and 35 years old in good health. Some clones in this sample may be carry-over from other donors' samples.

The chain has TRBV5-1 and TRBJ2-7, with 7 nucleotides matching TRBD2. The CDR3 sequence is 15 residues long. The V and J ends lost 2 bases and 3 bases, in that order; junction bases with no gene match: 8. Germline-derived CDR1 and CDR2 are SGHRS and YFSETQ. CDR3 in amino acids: CASSFPQRGGYEQYF. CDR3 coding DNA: TGCGCCAGCAGCTTTCCCCAGCGGGGCGGCTACGAGCAGTACTTC.

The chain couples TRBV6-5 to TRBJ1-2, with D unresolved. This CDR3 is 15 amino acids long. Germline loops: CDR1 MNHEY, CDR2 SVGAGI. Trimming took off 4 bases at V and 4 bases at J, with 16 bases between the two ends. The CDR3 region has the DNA TGTGCCAGCAGTTCCTACTTCGGGGAAGGCTATGGCTACACCTTC. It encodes CASSSYFGEGYGYTF.

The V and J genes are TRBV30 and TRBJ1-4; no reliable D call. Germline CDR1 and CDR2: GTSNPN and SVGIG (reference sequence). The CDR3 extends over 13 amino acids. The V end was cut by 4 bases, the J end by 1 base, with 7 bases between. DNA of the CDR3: TGTGCCTGGAATAGGCAAACTAATGAAAAACTGTTTTTT. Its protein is CAWNRQTNEKLFF.

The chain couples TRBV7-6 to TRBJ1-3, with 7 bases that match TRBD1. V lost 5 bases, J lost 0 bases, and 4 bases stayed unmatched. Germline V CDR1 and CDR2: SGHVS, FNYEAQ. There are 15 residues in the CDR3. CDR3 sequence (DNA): TGTGCCAGCAGCCCCCGACAGGGCTCTGGAAACACCATATATTTT. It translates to CASSPRQGSGNTIYF.

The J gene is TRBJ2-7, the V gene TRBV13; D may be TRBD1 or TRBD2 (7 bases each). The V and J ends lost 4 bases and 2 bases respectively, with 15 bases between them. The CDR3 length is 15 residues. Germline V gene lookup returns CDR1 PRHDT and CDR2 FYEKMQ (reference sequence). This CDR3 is CASSSQQGTTYEQYF. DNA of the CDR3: TGTGCCAGCAGCTCCCAACAGGGGACTACCTACGAGCAGTACTTC.